A selection of T cell receptor beta chains follows, all from one sample in a study of T cell repertoires in cytomegalovirus infection. One entry per CDR3 protein results from TCRdb running MiXCR on the reads. The sample yields roughly 800,000 distinct CDR3 sequences, 25% to 35% seen once. Their antigens are not known. Sequencing used cultured CD8+ T cells from PBMCs, obtained from culture after CMV antigen stimulation. These receptors were obtained from a human donor in good health (CMV status not recorded). Some clones in this sample may be carry-over from other donors' samples. CDR3s include the opening cysteine and the closing phenylalanine or tryptophan. D genes are given only for firm matches. Not every row has a clone size; where given, it reads once, few, many or a size class.

V gene: TRBV7-6; clone size: many; J gene: TRBJ1-3; CDR3 length: 15; D gene: .; CDR3 DNA: TGTGCCAGCAGCCCCTCAAAGGGGACTGGAAACACCATATATTTT; CDR3 protein: CASSPSKGTGNTIYF
V gene: TRBV7-9; clone size: .; J gene: TRBJ2-1; CDR3 length: 16; D gene: TRBD2; CDR3 DNA: TGTGCCAGCAGCTTCAACCCGGGGGGTTCCCGCAATGAGCAGTTCTTC; CDR3 protein: CASSFNPGGSRNEQFF
V gene: TRBV2; clone size: .; J gene: TRBJ2-5; CDR3 length: 15; D gene: TRBD2; CDR3 DNA: TGTGCCAGCAGCGAACCGGGACTAGCGTTTGAGACCCAGTACTTC; CDR3 protein: CASSEPGLAFETQYF
V gene: TRBV11-2; clone size: few; J gene: TRBJ2-1; CDR3 length: 12; D gene: .; CDR3 DNA: TGTGCCAGCAGCTTAGCTAGGTCCGAGCAGTTCTTC; CDR3 protein: CASSLARSEQFF
V gene: TRBV20-1; clone size: .; J gene: TRBJ2-3; CDR3 length: 14; D gene: .; CDR3 DNA: TGCAGTGCTCTCTTTTCGACTGGCACAGATACGCAGTATTTT; CDR3 protein: CSALFSTGTDTQYF
V gene: TRBV12-3/TRBV12-4; clone size: .; J gene: TRBJ2-5; CDR3 length: 15; D gene: .; CDR3 DNA: TGTGCCAGCAGTTTTGAGGGAGAGGTTTGGGAGACCCAGTACTTC; CDR3 protein: CASSFEGEVWETQYF
V gene: TRBV9; clone size: .; J gene: TRBJ2-7; CDR3 length: 14; D gene: TRBD2; CDR3 DNA: TGTGCCAGCAGCGCCGGGGGGGCCGGGTACGAGCAGTACTTC; CDR3 protein: CASSAGGAGYEQYF
V gene: TRBV25-1; clone size: .; J gene: TRBJ1-2; CDR3 length: 13; D gene: .; CDR3 DNA: TGTGCCAGCAGTACCCGGACAGACTATGGCTACACCTTC; CDR3 protein: CASSTRTDYGYTF
V gene: TRBV6-2/TRBV6-3; clone size: few; J gene: TRBJ2-2; CDR3 length: 14; D gene: .; CDR3 DNA: TGTGCCAGCAGTTTAGCGTCTTACTCCGGGGAGCTGTTTTTT; CDR3 protein: CASSLASYSGELFF
V gene: TRBV5-6; clone size: .; J gene: TRBJ1-1; CDR3 length: 13; D gene: .; CDR3 DNA: TGTGCCAGCAGCCTGGTGGAAGAGAGTGAAGCTTTCTTT; CDR3 protein: CASSLVEESEAFF
V gene: TRBV19; clone size: .; J gene: TRBJ1-5; CDR3 length: 14; D gene: .; CDR3 DNA: TGTGCCAGTAGTGTCCCCCCAGGGGTTCAGCCCCAGCATTTT; CDR3 protein: CASSVPPGVQPQHF
V gene: TRBV6-6; clone size: few; J gene: TRBJ1-1; CDR3 length: 14; D gene: .; CDR3 DNA: TGTGCCAGCAGCCCCTCATCAGTACGAACTGAAGCTTTCTTT; CDR3 protein: CASSPSSVRTEAFF
V gene: TRBV6-1; clone size: many; J gene: TRBJ2-1; CDR3 length: 13; D gene: .; CDR3 DNA: TGTGCCAGCAGTGGAGGAGCCTACAATGAGCAGTTCTTC; CDR3 protein: CASSGGAYNEQFF
V gene: TRBV4-1; clone size: few; J gene: TRBJ2-2; CDR3 length: 17; D gene: .; CDR3 DNA: TGCGCCAGCAGCCTGTCAGGGACTTCCCCCCGCACCGGGGAGCTGTTTTTT; CDR3 protein: CASSLSGTSPRTGELFF
V gene: TRBV4-1; clone size: few; J gene: TRBJ1-1; CDR3 length: 16; D gene: .; CDR3 DNA: TGCGCCAGCAGCCACCCCGGGGGACACCCAAACACTGAAGCTTTCTTT; CDR3 protein: CASSHPGGHPNTEAFF
V gene: TRBV19; clone size: .; J gene: TRBJ2-1; CDR3 length: 10; D gene: .; CDR3 DNA: TGTGCCAGTAAAGCCAATGAGCAGTTCTTC; CDR3 protein: CASKANEQFF
V gene: TRBV6-6; clone size: few; J gene: TRBJ1-6; CDR3 length: 16; D gene: TRBD1; CDR3 DNA: TGTGCCAGCAGTCCCATAGGGGGGGACAGGGTCTCACCCCTCCACTTT; CDR3 protein: CASSPIGGDRVSPLHF
V gene: TRBV12-3/TRBV12-4; clone size: .; J gene: TRBJ1-1; CDR3 length: 15; D gene: .; CDR3 DNA: TGTGCCAGCAGCCGTATAGGGGTTAGGAACACTGAAGCTTTCTTT; CDR3 protein: CASSRIGVRNTEAFF
V gene: TRBV11-2; clone size: .; J gene: TRBJ2-5; CDR3 length: 16; D gene: .; CDR3 DNA: TGTGCCAGCAGCTTAAGCCCGGGCAGACGCCAAGAGACCCAGTACTTC; CDR3 protein: CASSLSPGRRQETQYF
V gene: TRBV12-3/TRBV12-4; clone size: .; J gene: TRBJ2-5; CDR3 length: 12; D gene: .; CDR3 DNA: TGTGCCAGCAGTCGTCCGAGGCAGACCCAGTACTTC; CDR3 protein: CASSRPRQTQYF
V gene: TRBV7-2; clone size: few; J gene: TRBJ2-7; CDR3 length: 14; D gene: TRBD2; CDR3 DNA: TGTGCCAGCAGCTTTTTAGCGGGGATCTACGAGCAGTACTTC; CDR3 protein: CASSFLAGIYEQYF
V gene: TRBV11-2; clone size: .; J gene: TRBJ2-3; CDR3 length: 15; D gene: .; CDR3 DNA: TGTGCCAGCAGCCTCGCCGGTAGAAAAGGAGATACGCAGTATTTT; CDR3 protein: CASSLAGRKGDTQYF
V gene: TRBV6-6; clone size: few; J gene: TRBJ1-1; CDR3 length: 11; D gene: .; CDR3 DNA: TGTGCCAGCAGGACGGGGGCCGAAGCTTTCTTT; CDR3 protein: CASRTGAEAFF
V gene: TRBV7-9; clone size: .; J gene: TRBJ1-1; CDR3 length: 15; D gene: TRBD1; CDR3 DNA: TGTGCCAGCAGCAACCTGGGACAGGGAATAGCTGAAGCTTTCTTT; CDR3 protein: CASSNLGQGIAEAFF
V gene: TRBV5-5; clone size: .; J gene: TRBJ1-6; CDR3 length: 17; D gene: .; CDR3 DNA: TGTGCCAGCAGCTTGGAGGTAAACCGGGACCATAATTCACCCCTCCACTTT; CDR3 protein: CASSLEVNRDHNSPLHF
V gene: TRBV6-1; clone size: .; J gene: TRBJ2-3; CDR3 length: 15; D gene: .; CDR3 DNA: TGTGCCAGCAGTGAAGCGGGGTTAGTAGGAGATACGCAGTATTTT; CDR3 protein: CASSEAGLVGDTQYF
V gene: TRBV7-6; clone size: many; J gene: TRBJ1-3; CDR3 length: 17; D gene: .; CDR3 DNA: TGTGCCAGCAGCTTAGAAGGGATGGGGGCCTTGGGAAACACCATATATTTT; CDR3 protein: CASSLEGMGALGNTIYF
V gene: TRBV18; clone size: .; J gene: TRBJ1-1; CDR3 length: 14; D gene: .; CDR3 DNA: TGTGCCAGCTCACCACCGGTCTCGGAGACTGAAGCTTTCTTT; CDR3 protein: CASSPPVSETEAFF
V gene: TRBV7-9; clone size: many; J gene: TRBJ2-1; CDR3 length: 10; D gene: .; CDR3 DNA: TGTGCCAGCAGCCCTAATGAGCAGTTCTTC; CDR3 protein: CASSPNEQFF
V gene: TRBV7-6; clone size: few; J gene: TRBJ1-1; CDR3 length: 19; D gene: .; CDR3 DNA: TGTGCCAGCAGCTTAGACAAAACCAGGGCTTACTATTCGAACACTGAAGCTTTCTTT; CDR3 protein: CASSLDKTRAYYSNTEAFF
V gene: TRBV5-1; clone size: .; J gene: TRBJ1-4; CDR3 length: 15; D gene: .; CDR3 DNA: TGCGCCAGCAGCCTGCTCCGGGACGGTAATGAAAAACTGTTTTTT; CDR3 protein: CASSLLRDGNEKLFF
V gene: TRBV6-2/TRBV6-3; clone size: many; J gene: TRBJ2-4; CDR3 length: 15; D gene: TRBD2; CDR3 DNA: TGTGCCAGCAGGCAGAGCGGGGGAGCCAAAAACATTCAGTACTTC; CDR3 protein: CASRQSGGAKNIQYF
V gene: TRBV7-9; clone size: .; J gene: TRBJ1-2; CDR3 length: 15; D gene: TRBD1; CDR3 DNA: TGTGCCAGCAGCTCCAACAGGGGAACTAACTATGGCTACACCTTC; CDR3 protein: CASSSNRGTNYGYTF
V gene: TRBV7-3; clone size: few; J gene: TRBJ2-2; CDR3 length: 14; D gene: .; CDR3 DNA: TGTGCCAGCAGCTGGGGGATGAACACCGGGGAGCTGTTTTTT; CDR3 protein: CASSWGMNTGELFF
V gene: TRBV19; clone size: few; J gene: TRBJ2-1; CDR3 length: 16; D gene: TRBD2; CDR3 DNA: TGTGCCAGTAGTTTGGGACTAGCGGGGTTCTGGAATGAGCAGTTCTTC; CDR3 protein: CASSLGLAGFWNEQFF
V gene: TRBV6-1; clone size: few; J gene: TRBJ2-3; CDR3 length: 15; D gene: .; CDR3 DNA: TGTGCCACCACGCCTAGGGTGGGGGGCACAGATACGCAGTATTTT; CDR3 protein: CATTPRVGGTDTQYF
V gene: TRBV9; clone size: .; J gene: TRBJ1-2; CDR3 length: 8; D gene: .; CDR3 DNA: TGTGCCAGCAGCCCTACTACCTTC; CDR3 protein: CASSPTTF
V gene: TRBV7-9; clone size: many; J gene: TRBJ2-2; CDR3 length: 16; D gene: TRBD2; CDR3 DNA: TGTGCCAGCAGCCTACGGACTAGCGGGGACACCGGGGAGCTGTTTTTT; CDR3 protein: CASSLRTSGDTGELFF
V gene: TRBV7-2; clone size: many; J gene: TRBJ1-6; CDR3 length: 16; D gene: TRBD1; CDR3 DNA: TGTGCCAGCAGCCTAGAACCGACAGGGGGGAATTCACCCCTCCACTTT; CDR3 protein: CASSLEPTGGNSPLHF
V gene: TRBV7-6; clone size: many; J gene: TRBJ2-1; CDR3 length: 14; D gene: .; CDR3 DNA: TGTGCCAGCAGCTTTAAGGGGGGCTTCAATGAGCAGTTCTTC; CDR3 protein: CASSFKGGFNEQFF
V gene: TRBV27; clone size: .; J gene: TRBJ1-1; CDR3 length: 11; D gene: .; CDR3 DNA: TGTGCCACCATGAGGGGTCCTGAAGCTTTCTTT; CDR3 protein: CATMRGPEAFF
V gene: TRBV4-2; clone size: .; J gene: TRBJ1-3; CDR3 length: 19; D gene: .; CDR3 DNA: TGTGCCAGCAGCCAAGATTGGGCACAGCCTCCATTCTCTGGAAACACCATATATTTT; CDR3 protein: CASSQDWAQPPFSGNTIYF
V gene: TRBV3-1; clone size: .; J gene: TRBJ2-5; CDR3 length: 16; D gene: .; CDR3 DNA: TGTGCCAGCAGCCAAGCCCAGGCTAGCCCGGGAGAGACCCAGTACTTC; CDR3 protein: CASSQAQASPGETQYF
V gene: TRBV19; clone size: .; J gene: TRBJ2-1; CDR3 length: 13; D gene: .; CDR3 DNA: TGTGCCAGTAGTACCCCAGGTTACAATGAGCAGTTCTTC; CDR3 protein: CASSTPGYNEQFF
V gene: TRBV19; clone size: .; J gene: TRBJ1-2; CDR3 length: 16; D gene: TRBD1; CDR3 DNA: TGTGCCAGTAGTGCTCCACAGGGGATGGCAAACTATGGCTACACCTTC; CDR3 protein: CASSAPQGMANYGYTF
V gene: TRBV2; clone size: .; J gene: TRBJ2-7; CDR3 length: 13; D gene: TRBD1; CDR3 DNA: TGTGCCGGTCCGGGACAGGAGTCCTACGAGCAGTACTTC; CDR3 protein: CAGPGQESYEQYF
V gene: TRBV24-1; clone size: few; J gene: TRBJ2-3; CDR3 length: 15; D gene: TRBD2; CDR3 DNA: TGTGCCACCAGTTTGGCGGGGGGGAGCACAGATACGCAGTATTTT; CDR3 protein: CATSLAGGSTDTQYF
V gene: TRBV5-1; clone size: .; J gene: TRBJ2-7; CDR3 length: 14; D gene: .; CDR3 DNA: TGCGCCAGCAGCCCCGGGGGAGACTCCTACGAGCAGTACTTC; CDR3 protein: CASSPGGDSYEQYF
V gene: TRBV7-9; clone size: .; J gene: TRBJ1-2; CDR3 length: 13; D gene: .; CDR3 DNA: TGTGCCAGCAGCTTAAGTGCCCGATATGGCTACACCTTC; CDR3 protein: CASSLSARYGYTF
V gene: TRBV3-1; clone size: once; J gene: TRBJ2-3; CDR3 length: 13; D gene: TRBD1; CDR3 DNA: TGTGCCATATGGGACAGGGGCACAGATACGCAGTATTTT; CDR3 protein: CAIWDRGTDTQYF
V gene: TRBV6-1; clone size: .; J gene: TRBJ1-1; CDR3 length: 13; D gene: .; CDR3 DNA: TGTGCCAGCAGTTCCTGGACGGCACTTGAAGCTTTCTTT; CDR3 protein: CASSSWTALEAFF
V gene: TRBV6-2/TRBV6-3; clone size: .; J gene: TRBJ1-4; CDR3 length: 11; D gene: .; CDR3 DNA: TGTGCCAGCAGTTACCCCGGGGGAATGGCGTTT; CDR3 protein: CASSYPGGMAF
V gene: TRBV7-2; clone size: few; J gene: TRBJ1-1; CDR3 length: 15; D gene: .; CDR3 DNA: TGTGCCAGCAGCTGGGGCGAGGGGTTTAACACTGAAGCTTTCTTT; CDR3 protein: CASSWGEGFNTEAFF